This T cell receptor beta chain was sequenced during a study of T-cell memory formation after mild COVID-19. General study points: Memory sampled before infection contained some responding clones, suggesting cross-reactive memory joined.

TCRdb passed the 5' RACE reads through MiXCR, listing each CDR3 protein once. The sample contains 300,000 to 400,000 distinct CDR3 sequences, 15% to 20% of which appear only once. This clonotype has a handful of counts. What it binds is not known. Trimming removed 4 bases from V and 4 bases from J; junction bases left unmatched: 9. This CDR3 comprises 16 residues. Germline lookup yields CDR1 SGHRS and CDR2 YFSETQ. The clonotype originates from a man between 18 and 29 years old who had mild COVID-19 (a few samples of this study predate the infection). Cell type and time point are not known. Sequencing used PBMCs or a T cell subset sorted from them (not recorded which). The chain links TRBV5-1 to TRBJ1-2; 11 positions agree with TRBD1. CDR3: CASSLPGTGGSYGYTF. In DNA form, the CDR3 reads TGCGCCAGCAGCCTACCCGGGACAGGGGGGTCCTATGGCTACACCTTC.